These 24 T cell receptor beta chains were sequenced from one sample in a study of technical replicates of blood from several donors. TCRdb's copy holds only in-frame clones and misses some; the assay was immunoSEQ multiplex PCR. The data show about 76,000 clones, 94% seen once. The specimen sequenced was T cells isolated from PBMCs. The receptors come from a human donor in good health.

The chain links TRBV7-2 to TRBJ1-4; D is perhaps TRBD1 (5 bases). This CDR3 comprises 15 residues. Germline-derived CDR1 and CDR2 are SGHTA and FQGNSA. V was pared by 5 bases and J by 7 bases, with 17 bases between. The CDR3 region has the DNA TGTGCCAGCAGCCCCGTGGGGATAAGGGGTGAAAAACTGTTTTTT. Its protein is CASSPVGIRGEKLFF.

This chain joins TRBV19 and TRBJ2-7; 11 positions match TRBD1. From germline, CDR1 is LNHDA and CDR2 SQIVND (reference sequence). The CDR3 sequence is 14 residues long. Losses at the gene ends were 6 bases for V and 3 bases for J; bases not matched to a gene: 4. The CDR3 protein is CASSTGTGGYEQYF. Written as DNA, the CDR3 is TGTGCCAGTAGCACCGGGACAGGGGGCTACGAGCAGTACTTC.

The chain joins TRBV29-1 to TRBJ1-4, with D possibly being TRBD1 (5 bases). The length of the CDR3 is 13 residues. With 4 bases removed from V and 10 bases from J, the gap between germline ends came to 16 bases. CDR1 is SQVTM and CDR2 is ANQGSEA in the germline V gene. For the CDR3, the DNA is TGCAGCGTTGTATCCGGGGGAGGAGGAAAACTGTTTTTT. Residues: CSVVSGGGGKLFF.

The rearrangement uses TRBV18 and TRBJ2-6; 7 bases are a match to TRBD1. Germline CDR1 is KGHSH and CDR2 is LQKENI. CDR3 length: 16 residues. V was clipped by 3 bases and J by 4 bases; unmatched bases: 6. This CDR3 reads CASSPPTGSGANVLTF. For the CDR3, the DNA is TGTGCCAGCTCACCGCCGACAGGGTCCGGGGCCAACGTCCTGACTTTC.

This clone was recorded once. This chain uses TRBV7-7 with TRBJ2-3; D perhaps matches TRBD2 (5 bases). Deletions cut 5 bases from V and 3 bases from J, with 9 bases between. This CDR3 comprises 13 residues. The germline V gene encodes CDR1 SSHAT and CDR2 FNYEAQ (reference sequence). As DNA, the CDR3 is TGTGCCAGCAGCCGAGGGATGACAGATACGCAGTATTTT. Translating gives CASSRGMTDTQYF.

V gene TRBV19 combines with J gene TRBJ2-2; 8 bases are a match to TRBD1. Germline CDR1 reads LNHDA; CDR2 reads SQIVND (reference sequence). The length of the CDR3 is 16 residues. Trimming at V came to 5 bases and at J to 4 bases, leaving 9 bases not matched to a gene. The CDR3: CASSSPGGRGTGELFF. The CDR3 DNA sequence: TGTGCCAGTAGTTCCCCAGGGGGCCGGGGCACCGGGGAGCTGTTTTTT.

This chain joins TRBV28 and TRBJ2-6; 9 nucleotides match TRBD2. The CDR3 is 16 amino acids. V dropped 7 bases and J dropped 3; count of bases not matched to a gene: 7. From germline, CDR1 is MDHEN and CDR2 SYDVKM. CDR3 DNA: TGTGCCAGCATGATAGCGGGAGCGGGTGGGGCCAACGTCCTGACTTTC. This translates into CASMIAGAGGANVLTF.

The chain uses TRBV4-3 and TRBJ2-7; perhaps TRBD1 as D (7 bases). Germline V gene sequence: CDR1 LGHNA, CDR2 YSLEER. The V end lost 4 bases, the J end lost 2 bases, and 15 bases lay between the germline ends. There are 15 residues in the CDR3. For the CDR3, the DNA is TGCGCCAGCAGCCGCCGCTCAGGGGGGACCTACGAGCAGTACTTC. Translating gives CASSRRSGGTYEQYF.

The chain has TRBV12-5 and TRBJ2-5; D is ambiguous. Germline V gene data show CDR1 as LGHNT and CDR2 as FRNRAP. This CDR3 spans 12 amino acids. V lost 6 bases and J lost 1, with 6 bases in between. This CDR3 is CASGLFQETQYF. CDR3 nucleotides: TGTGCTAGTGGGCTATTCCAAGAGACCCAGTACTTC.

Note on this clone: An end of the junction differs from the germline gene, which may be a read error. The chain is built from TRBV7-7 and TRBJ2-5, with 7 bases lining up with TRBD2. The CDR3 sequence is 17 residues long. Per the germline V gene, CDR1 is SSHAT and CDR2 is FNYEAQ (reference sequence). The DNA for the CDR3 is TGTGCTAGCAGCTTAGCGCACGGGCGGGAGATAGTAGAGACCCAGTACTTC. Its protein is CASSLAHGREIVETQYF.

In nucleotides, the CDR3 is TGTGCCAGCAGCCCTTTTTCGGGGTTCTCCTACGAGCAGTACTTC. The encoded protein is CASSPFSGFSYEQYF. The V gene is TRBV9, the J gene TRBJ2-7, with a possible D match to TRBD2 (5 bases). V was cut by 4 bases and J by 0 bases, with 14 bases left in between. Germline V lookup: CDR1 SGDLS, CDR2 YYNGEE. The CDR3 length is 15 residues.

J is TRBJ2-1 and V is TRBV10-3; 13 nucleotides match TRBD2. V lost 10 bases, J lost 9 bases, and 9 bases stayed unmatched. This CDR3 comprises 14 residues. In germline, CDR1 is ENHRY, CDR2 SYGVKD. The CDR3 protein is CASAPWTSGSEQFF. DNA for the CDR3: TGTGCCAGCGCCCCTTGGACTAGCGGGAGTGAGCAGTTCTTC.

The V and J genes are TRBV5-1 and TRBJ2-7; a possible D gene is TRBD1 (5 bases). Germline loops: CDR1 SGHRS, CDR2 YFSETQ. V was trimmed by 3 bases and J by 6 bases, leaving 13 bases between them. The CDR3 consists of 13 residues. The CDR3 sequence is CASSSLGEGEQYF. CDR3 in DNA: TGCGCCAGCAGCTCCTTAGGGGAAGGCGAGCAGTACTTC.

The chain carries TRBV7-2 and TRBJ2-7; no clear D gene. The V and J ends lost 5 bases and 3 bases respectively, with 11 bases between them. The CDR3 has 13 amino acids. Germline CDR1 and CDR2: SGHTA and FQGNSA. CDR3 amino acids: CASSGSQFYEQYF. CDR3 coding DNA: TGTGCCAGCAGCGGCAGTCAATTCTACGAGCAGTACTTC.

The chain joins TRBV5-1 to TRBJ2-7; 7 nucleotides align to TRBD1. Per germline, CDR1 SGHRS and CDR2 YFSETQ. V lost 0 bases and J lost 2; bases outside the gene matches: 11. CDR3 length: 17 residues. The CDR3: CASSLGFPGTVTYEQYF. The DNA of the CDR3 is TGCGCCAGCAGCTTGGGATTTCCCGGGACAGTGACCTACGAGCAGTACTTC.

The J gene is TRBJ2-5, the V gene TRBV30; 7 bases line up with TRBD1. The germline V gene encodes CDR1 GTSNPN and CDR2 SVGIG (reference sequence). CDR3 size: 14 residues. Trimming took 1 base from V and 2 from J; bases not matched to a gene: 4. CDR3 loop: CAWSEGRGQETQYF. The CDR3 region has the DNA TGTGCCTGGAGTGAGGGCAGGGGGCAAGAGACCCAGTACTTC.

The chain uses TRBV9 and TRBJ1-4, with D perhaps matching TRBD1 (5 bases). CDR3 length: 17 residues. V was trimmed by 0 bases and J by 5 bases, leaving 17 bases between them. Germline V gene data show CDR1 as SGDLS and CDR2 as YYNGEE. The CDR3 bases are TGTGCCAGCAGCGTAGGGGTTGGTGGGGGAGGGAATGAAAAACTGTTTTTT. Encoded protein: CASSVGVGGGGNEKLFF.

The CDR3 DNA sequence: TGCGCCAGCAGCTCCGGGGGGTCCTACGAGCAGTACTTC. It translates to CASSSGGSYEQYF. This sequence joins TRBV5-1 and TRBJ2-7; 7 nucleotides agree with TRBD2. Looked up from germline, CDR1 is SGHRS and CDR2 is YFSETQ. This CDR3 is built from 13 residues. The J segment lost 1 base and the V segment lost 3 bases, leaving 1 base of the junction unmatched.

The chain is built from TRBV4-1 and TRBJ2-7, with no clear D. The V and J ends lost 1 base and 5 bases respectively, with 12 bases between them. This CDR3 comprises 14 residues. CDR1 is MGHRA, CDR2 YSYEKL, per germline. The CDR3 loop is CASSQVTFSHEQYF. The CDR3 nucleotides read TGCGCCAGCAGCCAAGTAACTTTTTCCCACGAGCAGTACTTC.

The CDR3 here is CASSVEEREGHEQFF. The CDR3 nucleotides are TGTGCCAGCAGCGTAGAGGAGCGGGAGGGCCATGAGCAGTTCTTC. This chain connects TRBV9 to TRBJ2-1; 10 bases fit TRBD2. With V trimmed by 0 bases and J by 8 bases, 5 bases remained unmatched. Germline CDR1 reads SGDLS; CDR2 reads YYNGEE. The CDR3 is 15 amino acids.

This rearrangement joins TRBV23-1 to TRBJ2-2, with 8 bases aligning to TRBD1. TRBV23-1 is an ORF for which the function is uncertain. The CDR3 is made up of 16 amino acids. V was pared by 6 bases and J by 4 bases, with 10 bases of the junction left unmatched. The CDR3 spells CASRPPGQEPTGELFF. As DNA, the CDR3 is TGCGCCAGCAGACCTCCGGGACAGGAGCCCACCGGGGAGCTGTTTTTT.

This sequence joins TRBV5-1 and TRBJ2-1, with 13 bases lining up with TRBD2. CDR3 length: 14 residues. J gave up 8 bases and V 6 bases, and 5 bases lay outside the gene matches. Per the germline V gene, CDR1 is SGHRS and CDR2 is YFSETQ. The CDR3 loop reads CASNGLAGVYEQFF. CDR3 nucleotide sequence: TGCGCCAGCAATGGACTAGCGGGAGTCTATGAGCAGTTCTTC.

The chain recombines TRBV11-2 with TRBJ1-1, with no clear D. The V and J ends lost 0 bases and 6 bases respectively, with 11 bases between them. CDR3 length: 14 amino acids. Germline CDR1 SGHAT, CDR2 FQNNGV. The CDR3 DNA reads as TGTGCCAGCAGCTTAGACAGGTCCAGGCCTGAAGCTTTCTTT. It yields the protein CASSLDRSRPEAFF.

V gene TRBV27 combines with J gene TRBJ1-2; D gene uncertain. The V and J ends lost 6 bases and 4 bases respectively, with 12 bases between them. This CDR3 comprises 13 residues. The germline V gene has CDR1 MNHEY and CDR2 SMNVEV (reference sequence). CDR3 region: CASRTSPFYGYTF. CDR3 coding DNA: TGTGCCAGCAGGACAAGCCCTTTCTATGGCTACACCTTC.